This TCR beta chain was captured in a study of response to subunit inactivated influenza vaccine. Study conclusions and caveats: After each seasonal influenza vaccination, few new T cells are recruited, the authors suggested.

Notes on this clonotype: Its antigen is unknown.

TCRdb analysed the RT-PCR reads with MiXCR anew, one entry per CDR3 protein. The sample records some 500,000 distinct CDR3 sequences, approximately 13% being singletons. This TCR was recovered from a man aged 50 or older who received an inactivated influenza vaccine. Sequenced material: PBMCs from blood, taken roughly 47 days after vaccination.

The CDR3 here is CASSHDRGRLGDQYF. CDR3 bases: TGCGCCAGCAGCCACGACAGGGGCCGCCTTGGGGACCAGTACTTC. The chain is built from TRBV4-1 and TRBJ2-5; 8 bases map to TRBD1. CDR1 and CDR2 from the germline V gene are MGHRA and YSYEKL. The CDR3 loop spans 15 amino acids. Losses at the gene ends were 3 bases for V and 10 bases for J; bases not matched to a gene: 13.